Shown below are 25 T cell receptor beta chains from a single sample sequenced in a study of blood T cell repertoires in COVID-19. Generated by immunoSEQ multiplex PCR, the TCRdb table keeps only in-frame clones and is missing some. In the table there are fewer than 200,000 clones, approximately 81% of which are singletons. Sequenced material: peripheral blood. These receptors were collected from a human donor with acute or convalescent COVID-19. The donor label of this sample is uncertain.

In DNA, the CDR3 is TGTGCCGTCAAACAGGGGGTAGATAGGCCTGAAGCTTTCTTT. Protein sequence: CAVKQGVDRPEAFF. V and J are TRBV2 and TRBJ1-1; TRBD1 aligns across 8 bases. With 11 bases clipped from V and 6 bases from J, the junction kept 14 bases outside the gene matches. The V gene's germline CDR1 is SNHLY and CDR2 FYNNEI. The CDR3 sequence is 14 residues long.

This clone was seen just once. The chain employs TRBV19 and TRBJ1-3, with D perhaps matching TRBD1 (5 bases). CDR1 is LNHDA, CDR2 SQIVND, per germline (reference sequence). The CDR3 length is 14 residues. Trimming took 9 bases from V and 2 from J, leaving 14 bases between them. The CDR3, as DNA: TGTGCCAGCGTTGGGAGGGGACCTGGAAACACCATATATTTT. This sequence encodes CASVGRGPGNTIYF.

The chain is built from TRBV3-1 (or the pseudogene TRBV3-2) and TRBJ1-6; D might be TRBD1 (5 bases). This CDR3 is 13 amino acids long. The germline CDR1 and CDR2 sequences are LGHDT and YNNKEL (reference sequence). V shed 4 bases and J shed 9 bases, with 10 bases lying between them. CDR3 sequence reads: CASSRDFSSPLHF. The CDR3 region has the DNA TGTGCCAGCAGCCGGGACTTCAGTTCACCCCTCCACTTT.

This clone showed up just a few times. The chain couples TRBV30 to TRBJ1-1, with D maybe TRBD1 (6 bases). Germline lookup yields CDR1 GTSNPN and CDR2 SVGIG (reference sequence). The V end lost 1 base, the J end lost 4 bases, and 13 bases lay between the germline ends. The CDR3 contains 14 residues. CDR3 residues: CAWSADTGTTEAFF. The CDR3 nucleotides read TGTGCCTGGAGTGCCGATACAGGGACCACTGAAGCTTTCTTT.

The chain links TRBV15 to TRBJ1-2; D might be TRBD1 (6 bases). Trimming removed 0 bases from V and 4 bases from J, with 15 bases in between. Germline lookup yields CDR1 LNHNV and CDR2 YYDKDF (reference sequence). The length of the CDR3 is 16 residues. The CDR3 DNA reads as TGTGCCACCAGCAGAGAGGCTAGCACAGGGCTCTATGGCTACACCTTC. It codes for CATSREASTGLYGYTF.

The chain carries TRBV11-2 and TRBJ1-2; 8 bases are a match to TRBD1. The germline V gene encodes CDR1 SGHAT and CDR2 FQNNGV. J lost 4 bases, V lost 5 bases, and 3 bases had no gene match. The CDR3 runs 13 residues. The CDR3 DNA is TGTGCCAGCAGCCTCACAGGGGGCTATGGCTACACCTTC. This gives the protein CASSLTGGYGYTF.

V is TRBV3-1 (or the pseudogene TRBV3-2) and J is TRBJ1-1; weak D call: TRBD1 (5 bases). This CDR3 is 16 amino acids long. The germline CDR1 and CDR2 sequences are LGHDT and YNNKEL (reference sequence). Trimming shortened V by 1 base and J by 1 base, and 13 bases separated the two germline ends. DNA for the CDR3: TGTGCCAGCAGCCAAGGACCCATAACAGGGAACACTGAAGCTTTCTTT. Amino acid sequence: CASSQGPITGNTEAFF.

The chain combines TRBV20-1 with TRBJ1-2, with a possible D match to TRBD1 (5 bases). CDR3 size: 11 residues. Germline lookup yields CDR1 DFQATT and CDR2 SNEGSKA (reference sequence). Trimming shortened V by 7 bases and J by 4 bases, and 10 bases separated the two germline ends. CDR3 in DNA: TGCAGTGTTCAGGGCTCCTATGGCTACACCTTC. Translating gives CSVQGSYGYTF.

The rearrangement joins TRBV18 to TRBJ2-4; D unclear. Per germline, CDR1 KGHSH and CDR2 LQKENI. CDR3 length: 14 residues. V lost 3 bases to trimming and J lost 0 bases, with 6 bases between them. As DNA, the CDR3 is TGTGCCAGCTCACCTCCGGTAGCCAAAAACATTCAGTACTTC. Protein: CASSPPVAKNIQYF. The complete variable domain, with remaining parts taken from reference TRBV18 and TRBJ2-4, reads NAGVMQNPRHLVRRRGQEARLRCSPMKGHSHVYWYRQLPEEGLKFMVYLQKENIIDESGMPKERFSAEFPKEGPSILRIQQVVRGDSAAYFCASSPPVAKNIQYFGAGTRLSVL.

The chain links TRBV6-4 to TRBJ1-5; TRBD1 is a possible D gene (5 bases). The V and J ends lost 4 bases and 7 bases respectively, with 14 bases between them. This CDR3 has 14 amino acids. Germline V gene sequence: CDR1 MRHNA, CDR2 SNTAGT. The CDR3 bases are TGTGCCAGCAGTGTGACAGAGGAGTCACAGCCCCAGCATTTT. Translation: CASSVTEESQPQHF.

The chain couples TRBV6-1 to TRBJ2-1, with TRBD2 identical over 9 bases. The V gene's germline CDR1 is MNHNS and CDR2 SASEGT. Trimming removed 2 bases from V and 6 bases from J; junction bases left unmatched: 8. The CDR3 runs 16 residues. CDR3 in amino acids: CASSERRGGGSNEQFF. In nucleotides, the CDR3 is TGTGCCAGCAGTGAAAGGCGGGGGGGCGGGTCCAATGAGCAGTTCTTC.

Only one count was recorded for this clone. The chain has TRBV7-2 and TRBJ2-1, with a weak D call TRBD2 (5 bases). CDR3 length: 12 amino acids. Germline V gene lookup returns CDR1 SGHTA and CDR2 FQGNSA. V lost 5 bases, J lost 3 bases, and 5 bases lay in between. Here the CDR3 reads CASSRGYNEQFF. CDR3 DNA: TGTGCCAGCAGCCGGGGCTACAATGAGCAGTTCTTC.

This chain connects TRBV4-2 to TRBJ2-3; D is uncertain. The CDR3 covers 14 residues. Per germline, CDR1 LGHNA and CDR2 YNFKEQ. Trimming left V 0 bases short and J 0 bases short, with 4 bases between. CDR3 sequence: CASSQDGSTDTQYF. The DNA of the CDR3 is TGTGCCAGCAGCCAAGATGGCAGCACAGATACGCAGTATTTT.

The gene calls are TRBV28 and TRBJ1-5; D not resolved. V lost 6 bases, J lost 0 bases, and 6 bases lay in between. The germline CDR1 and CDR2 sequences are MDHEN and SYDVKM. The CDR3 has 13 residues. This CDR3 is CASRTVSNQPQHF. The CDR3 DNA is TGTGCCAGCAGAACAGTTAGCAATCAGCCCCAGCATTTT.

The V call is TRBV10-3, the J call TRBJ1-5; a possible D gene is TRBD1 (5 bases). The CDR3 has 15 residues. V lost 3 bases and J 2 bases, leaving 11 bases between the germline ends. The germline V gene has CDR1 ENHRY and CDR2 SYGVKD. CDR3 residues: CAISERGGGNQPQHF. CDR3 nucleotides: TGTGCCATCAGTGAAAGGGGTGGTGGCAATCAGCCCCAGCATTTT.

The chain is built from TRBV6-5 and TRBJ2-5; TRBD1 is a possible D gene (6 bases). The CDR3 loop spans 15 amino acids. Deletions cut 6 bases from V and 7 bases from J, with 21 bases between. Germline assignment: CDR1 MNHEY and CDR2 SVGAGI. The CDR3 nucleotides are TGTGCCAGCAGCAACAGGGACCTCGTACCTCGGACCCAGTACTTC. As protein: CASSNRDLVPRTQYF.

This chain joins TRBV5-8 and TRBJ2-1, with 9 bases aligning to TRBD2. The ends lost 1 base at V and 6 bases at J; junction bases unmatched: 5. The length of the CDR3 is 15 residues. The germline CDR1 and CDR2 sequences are SGHTS and YDEGEE. DNA of the CDR3: TGTGCCAGCAGCTTGCTGCGGGGGGGCCTCAATGAGCAGTTCTTC. This codes for CASSLLRGGLNEQFF.

The V and J genes are TRBV28 and TRBJ1-5; D not resolved. Germline V gene sequence: CDR1 MDHEN, CDR2 SYDVKM. The length of the CDR3 is 12 residues. Trimming took 3 bases from V and 6 from J, leaving 6 bases between them. The CDR3 coding sequence is TGTGCCAGCAGTTTGGGAGTTCAGCCCCAGCATTTT. Amino acids: CASSLGVQPQHF.

The J gene is TRBJ1-6, the V gene TRBV9; tentatively, D is TRBD1 (6 bases). V lost 3 bases to trimming and J lost 7 bases, with 8 bases between them. Germline V gene sequence: CDR1 SGDLS, CDR2 YYNGEE. The CDR3 is 13 amino acids. This CDR3 is CASSAGANSPLHF. Written as DNA, the CDR3 is TGTGCCAGCAGCGCAGGGGCGAATTCACCCCTCCACTTT.

The chain carries TRBV30 and TRBJ2-5; 8 bases map to TRBD1. Germline V CDR1 and CDR2: GTSNPN, SVGIG (reference sequence). Trimming took 0 bases from V and 4 from J; bases not matched to a gene: 7. The CDR3 has 15 amino acids. The DNA of the CDR3 is TGTGCCTGGAGTGTGTTCAGGGGGCTCGGAGAGACCCAGTACTTC. This gives the protein CAWSVFRGLGETQYF.

The chain links TRBV7-9 to TRBJ1-2; D is perhaps TRBD1 (5 bases). Germline values: CDR1 SEHNR, CDR2 FQNEAQ (reference sequence). This CDR3 is 16 amino acids long. Trimming left V 2 bases short and J 2 bases short, with 15 bases between. CDR3 DNA: TGTGCCAGCAGCTTAATAGGGGCAGGGTGGAACTATGGCTACACCTTC. The encoded protein is CASSLIGAGWNYGYTF.

This rearrangement joins TRBV19 to TRBJ2-2; 7 bases match TRBD2. Germline V gene sequence: CDR1 LNHDA, CDR2 SQIVND (reference sequence). This CDR3 has 15 residues. Trimming at V came to 7 bases and at J to 1 base, leaving 6 bases not matched to a gene. CDR3 region: CASTMSGVNTGELFF. DNA of the CDR3: TGTGCCAGTACCATGAGCGGGGTGAACACCGGGGAGCTGTTTTTT.

The V and J genes are TRBV7-2 and TRBJ2-1; 16 bases fit TRBD2. CDR1 and CDR2 (germline): SGHTA, FQGNSA. CDR3 length: 15 amino acids. V lost 4 bases, J lost 9 bases, and 3 bases stayed unmatched. CDR3 sequence: CASSSGLAGGSEQFF. Here the CDR3 DNA reads TGTGCCAGCAGCTCGGGACTAGCGGGGGGGAGTGAGCAGTTCTTC.

The J gene is TRBJ1-2, the V gene TRBV28, with D tentatively TRBD1 (5 bases). There are 15 residues in the CDR3. Germline loops: CDR1 MDHEN, CDR2 SYDVKM. With 3 bases removed from V and 1 base from J, the gap between germline ends came to 12 bases. Written as DNA, the CDR3 is TGTGCCAGCAGTTTTCTGTCTCAGGGTAACTATGGCTACACCTTC. Amino acids: CASSFLSQGNYGYTF.

V gene TRBV5-6 combines with J gene TRBJ2-7; TRBD1 might be the D (6 bases). Per germline, CDR1 SGHDT and CDR2 YYEEEE. Trimming stripped 2 bases from V and 5 bases from J, with 14 bases between. This CDR3 is 14 amino acids long. The CDR3 DNA reads TGTGCCAGCAGCTTTCAGGGGATACACGACGAGCAGTACTTC. The encoded protein is CASSFQGIHDEQYF.